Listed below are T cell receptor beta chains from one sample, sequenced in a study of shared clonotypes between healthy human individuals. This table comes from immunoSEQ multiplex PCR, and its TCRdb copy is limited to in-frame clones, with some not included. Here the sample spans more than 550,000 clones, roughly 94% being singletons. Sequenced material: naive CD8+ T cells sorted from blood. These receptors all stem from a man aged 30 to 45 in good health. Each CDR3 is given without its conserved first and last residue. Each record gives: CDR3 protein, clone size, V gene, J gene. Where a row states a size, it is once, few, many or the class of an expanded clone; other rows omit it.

CDR3: ATRVTSGEQF; size: NA; V: TRBV15; J: TRBJ2-1
CDR3: ASMLAGPNEQF; size: NA; V: TRBV11-2; J: TRBJ2-1
CDR3: ARKYFGPGQDKNIQY; size: NA; V: TRBV21-1; J: TRBJ2-4
CDR3: ASMRDRFTDTQY; size: NA; V: TRBV12-5; J: TRBJ2-3
CDR3: ASSLAQEPQH; size: NA; V: TRBV7-9; J: TRBJ1-5
CDR3: SGSGVRGEAF; size: NA; V: TRBV29-1; J: TRBJ1-1
CDR3: ASRVGLAGGHYEQY; size: NA; V: TRBV2; J: TRBJ2-7
CDR3: ASSQESREEGNAQY; size: NA; V: TRBV4-3; J: TRBJ2-3
CDR3: ASSVWTTPTNEQF; size: NA; V: TRBV9; J: TRBJ2-1
CDR3: ASSEWDTREQF; size: NA; V: TRBV9; J: TRBJ2-1
CDR3: ASSAWDEQF; size: NA; V: TRBV7-9; J: TRBJ2-1
CDR3: ATVVGRHGYT; size: few; V: TRBV7-9; J: TRBJ1-2
CDR3: ASSQVGQGSTGELF; size: NA; V: TRBV4-3; J: TRBJ2-2
CDR3: ASSGRDEQY; size: NA; V: TRBV5-1; J: TRBJ2-7
CDR3: SVVGDTYNEQF; size: NA; V: TRBV29-1; J: TRBJ2-1
CDR3: AWSVSLSYEQY; size: NA; V: TRBV30; J: TRBJ2-7
CDR3: ASSLGTGSEQY; size: NA; V: TRBV7-9; J: TRBJ2-7
CDR3: ASSPGAGILYGYT; size: NA; V: TRBV5-6; J: TRBJ1-2
CDR3: ASSIGGAGYEQY; size: NA; V: TRBV11-2; J: TRBJ2-7
CDR3: ASSARDRFYEQY; size: NA; V: TRBV7-9; J: TRBJ2-7
CDR3: ASQPRRSGGTDTQY; size: NA; V: TRBV7-9; J: TRBJ2-3
CDR3: ASSTDRGLEQY; size: once; V: TRBV19; J: TRBJ2-7
CDR3: ASRVAGGSLYQETQY; size: NA; V: TRBV27; J: TRBJ2-5
CDR3: ASSETVNSYEQY; size: NA; V: TRBV27; J: TRBJ2-7
CDR3: ASSPGLEEETQY; size: NA; V: TRBV7-3; J: TRBJ2-5
CDR3: ASSLALAEYNEQF; size: NA; V: TRBV7-9; J: TRBJ2-1
CDR3: ASSLSWGDTEAF; size: NA; V: TRBV27; J: TRBJ1-1
CDR3: ASSDDDRAGELF; size: once; V: TRBV7-6; J: TRBJ2-2
CDR3: ASTLLRGGADTQY; size: once; V: TRBV28; J: TRBJ2-3
CDR3: AVSGTGELF; size: once; V: TRBV7-9; J: TRBJ2-2
CDR3: ASSRDLDTEAF; size: NA; V: TRBV6-5; J: TRBJ1-1
CDR3: SVLVLAGGAEQY; size: NA; V: TRBV29-1; J: TRBJ2-7
CDR3: ASSYSYNEQF; size: NA; V: TRBV6-5; J: TRBJ2-1
CDR3: ASTPGVEDEQF; size: NA; V: TRBV7-8; J: TRBJ2-1
CDR3: ASSHREERPETQY; size: NA; V: TRBV5-6; J: TRBJ2-5
CDR3: ASKGLATSYEQY; size: once; V: TRBV19; J: TRBJ2-7
CDR3: ASSNRDRGPYEQY; size: NA; V: TRBV11-2; J: TRBJ2-7
CDR3: ASSSAGQGETQY; size: NA; V: TRBV5-1; J: TRBJ2-5
CDR3: SVEDYSGRNEQY; size: NA; V: TRBV29-1; J: TRBJ2-7
CDR3: ASSMGSYQPQH; size: NA; V: TRBV19; J: TRBJ1-5
CDR3: SVDQGTVPSSYNEQF; size: NA; V: TRBV29-1; J: TRBJ2-1